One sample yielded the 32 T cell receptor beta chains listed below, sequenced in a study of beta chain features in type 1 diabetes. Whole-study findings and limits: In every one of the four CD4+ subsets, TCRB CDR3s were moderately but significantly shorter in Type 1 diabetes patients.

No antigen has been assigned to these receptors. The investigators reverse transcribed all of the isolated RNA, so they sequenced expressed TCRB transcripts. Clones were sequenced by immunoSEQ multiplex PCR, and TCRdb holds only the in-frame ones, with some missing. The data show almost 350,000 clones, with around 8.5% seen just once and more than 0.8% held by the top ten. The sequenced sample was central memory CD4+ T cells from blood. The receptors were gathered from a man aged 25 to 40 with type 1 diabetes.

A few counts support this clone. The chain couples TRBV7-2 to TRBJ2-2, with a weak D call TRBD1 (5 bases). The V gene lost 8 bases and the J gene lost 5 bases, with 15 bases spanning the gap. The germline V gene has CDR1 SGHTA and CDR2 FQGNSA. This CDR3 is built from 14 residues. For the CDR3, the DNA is TGTGCCAGCGGCGCTAGGGGAAAAACCGGGGAGCTGTTTTTT. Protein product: CASGARGKTGELFF. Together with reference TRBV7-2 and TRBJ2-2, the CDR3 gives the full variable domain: GAGVSQSPSNKVTEKGKDVELRCDPISGHTALYWYRQSLGQGLEFLIYFQGNSAPDKSGLPSDRFSAERTGGSVSTLTIQRTQQEDSAVYLCASGARGKTGELFFGEGSRLTVL.

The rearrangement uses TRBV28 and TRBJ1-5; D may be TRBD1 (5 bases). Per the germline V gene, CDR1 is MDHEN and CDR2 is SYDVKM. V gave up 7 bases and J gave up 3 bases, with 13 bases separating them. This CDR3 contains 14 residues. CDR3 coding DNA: TGTGCCAGCATCGCAGGGAGGGTCAATCAGCCCCAGCATTTT. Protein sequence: CASIAGRVNQPQHF. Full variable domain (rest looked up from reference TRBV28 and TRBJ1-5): DVKVTQSSRYLVKRTGEKVFLECVQDMDHENMFWYRQDPGLGLRLIYFSYDVKMKEKGDIPEGYSVSREKKERFSLILESASTNQTSMYLCASIAGRVNQPQHFGDGTRLSIL.

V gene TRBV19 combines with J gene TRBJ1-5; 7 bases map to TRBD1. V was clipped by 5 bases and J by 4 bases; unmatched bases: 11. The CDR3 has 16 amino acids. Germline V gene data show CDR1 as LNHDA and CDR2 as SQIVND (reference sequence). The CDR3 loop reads CASSSPAGTANQPQHF. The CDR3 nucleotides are TGTGCCAGTAGTTCCCCCGCCGGGACAGCAAATCAGCCCCAGCATTTT.

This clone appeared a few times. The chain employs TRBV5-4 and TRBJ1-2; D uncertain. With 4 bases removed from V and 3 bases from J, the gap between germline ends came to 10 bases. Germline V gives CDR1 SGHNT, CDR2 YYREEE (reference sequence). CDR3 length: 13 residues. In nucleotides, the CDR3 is TGTGCCAGCAGCAGAACTACGGACTATGGCTACACCTTC. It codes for CASSRTTDYGYTF.

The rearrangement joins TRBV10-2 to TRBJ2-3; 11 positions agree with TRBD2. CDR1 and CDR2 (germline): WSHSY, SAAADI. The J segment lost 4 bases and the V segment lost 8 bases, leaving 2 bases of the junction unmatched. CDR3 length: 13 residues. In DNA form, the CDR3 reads TGCGCCAGCCTTAGCGGGGGGGCAGATACGCAGTATTTT. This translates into CASLSGGADTQYF.

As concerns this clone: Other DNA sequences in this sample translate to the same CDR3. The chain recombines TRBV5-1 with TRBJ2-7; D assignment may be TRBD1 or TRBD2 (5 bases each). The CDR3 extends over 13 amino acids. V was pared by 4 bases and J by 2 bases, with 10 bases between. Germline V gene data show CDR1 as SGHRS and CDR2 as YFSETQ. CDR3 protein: CASSRDGAYEQYF. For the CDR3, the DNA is TGCGCCAGCAGCAGGGACGGAGCCTACGAGCAGTACTTC.

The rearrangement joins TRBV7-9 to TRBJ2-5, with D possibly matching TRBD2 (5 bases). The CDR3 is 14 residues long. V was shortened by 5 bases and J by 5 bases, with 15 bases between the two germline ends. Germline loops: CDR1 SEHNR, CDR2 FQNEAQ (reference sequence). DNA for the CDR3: TGTGCCAGCAGCCCGTCCCGCCGAGGGGAGACCCAGTACTTC. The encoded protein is CASSPSRRGETQYF.

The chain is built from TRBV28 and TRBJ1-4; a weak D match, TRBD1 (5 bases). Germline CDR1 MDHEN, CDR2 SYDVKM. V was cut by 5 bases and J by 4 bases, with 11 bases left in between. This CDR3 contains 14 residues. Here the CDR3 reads CASSGGGLNEKLFF. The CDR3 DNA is TGTGCCAGCAGTGGTGGGGGTCTTAATGAAAAACTGTTTTTT.

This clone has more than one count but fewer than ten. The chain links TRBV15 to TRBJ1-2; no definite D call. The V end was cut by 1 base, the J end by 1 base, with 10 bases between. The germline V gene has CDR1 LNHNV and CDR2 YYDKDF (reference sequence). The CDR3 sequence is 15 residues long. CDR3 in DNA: TGTGCCACCAGCAGAGCGGACTTATTTAACTATGGCTACACCTTC. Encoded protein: CATSRADLFNYGYTF. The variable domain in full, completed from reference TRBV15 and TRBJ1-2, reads DAMVIQNPRYQVTQFGKPVTLSCSQTLNHNVMYWYQQKSSQAPKLLFHYYDKDFNNEADTPDNFQSRRPNTSFCFLDIRSPGLGDTAMYLCATSRADLFNYGYTFGSGTRLTVV.

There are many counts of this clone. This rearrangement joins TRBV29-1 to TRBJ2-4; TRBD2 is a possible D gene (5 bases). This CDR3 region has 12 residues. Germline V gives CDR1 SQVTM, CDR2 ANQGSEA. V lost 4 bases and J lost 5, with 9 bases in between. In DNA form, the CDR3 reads TGCAGCGTTGCGAGGGCAGAAAACATTCAGTACTTC. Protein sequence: CSVARAENIQYF.

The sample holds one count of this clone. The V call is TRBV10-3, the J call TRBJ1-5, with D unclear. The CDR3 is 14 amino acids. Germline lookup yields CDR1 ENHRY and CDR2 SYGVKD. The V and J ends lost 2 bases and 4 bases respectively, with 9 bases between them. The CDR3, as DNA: TGTGCCATCAGTGAGGGGGTAGCAAATCAGCCCCAGCATTTT. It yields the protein CAISEGVANQPQHF.

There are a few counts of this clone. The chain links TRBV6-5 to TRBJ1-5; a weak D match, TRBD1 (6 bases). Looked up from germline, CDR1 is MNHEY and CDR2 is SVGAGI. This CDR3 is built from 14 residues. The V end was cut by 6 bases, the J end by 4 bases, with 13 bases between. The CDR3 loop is CASRPDSRNQPQHF. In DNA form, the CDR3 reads TGTGCCAGCAGGCCGGACAGCCGGAATCAGCCCCAGCATTTT.

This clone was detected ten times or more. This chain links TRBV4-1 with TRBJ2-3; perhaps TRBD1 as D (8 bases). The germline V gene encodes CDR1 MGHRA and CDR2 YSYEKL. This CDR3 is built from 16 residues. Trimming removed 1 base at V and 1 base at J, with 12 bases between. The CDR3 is CASSQAGGQGTDTQYF. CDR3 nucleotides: TGCGCCAGCAGCCAAGCGGGGGGACAGGGCACAGATACGCAGTATTTT.

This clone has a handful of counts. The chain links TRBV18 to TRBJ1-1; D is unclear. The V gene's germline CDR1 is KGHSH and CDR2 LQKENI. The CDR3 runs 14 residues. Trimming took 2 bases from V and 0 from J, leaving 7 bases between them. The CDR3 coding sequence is TGTGCCAGCTCACCAATAGGCCTGAACACTGAAGCTTTCTTT. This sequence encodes CASSPIGLNTEAFF. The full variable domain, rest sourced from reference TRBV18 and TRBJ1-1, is NAGVMQNPRHLVRRRGQEARLRCSPMKGHSHVYWYRQLPEEGLKFMVYLQKENIIDESGMPKERFSAEFPKEGPSILRIQQVVRGDSAAYFCASSPIGLNTEAFFGQGTRLTVV.

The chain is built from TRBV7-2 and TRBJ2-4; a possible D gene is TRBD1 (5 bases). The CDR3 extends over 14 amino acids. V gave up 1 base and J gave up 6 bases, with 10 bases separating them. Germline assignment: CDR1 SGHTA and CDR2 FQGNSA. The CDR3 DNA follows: TGTGCCAGCAGCTTAGGGACACTCCGAAACATTCAGTACTTC. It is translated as CASSLGTLRNIQYF.

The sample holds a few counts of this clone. This chain's CDR3 is CASSQGLSRSRNSPLHF. DNA for the CDR3: TGCGCCAGCAGCCAAGGATTGTCCAGGTCCCGCAATTCACCCCTCCACTTT. The V call is TRBV4-1, the J call TRBJ1-6; D is unclear. From germline, CDR1 is MGHRA and CDR2 YSYEKL. The CDR3 spans 17 residues. V dropped 1 base and J dropped 7 bases, with 17 bases sitting between them.

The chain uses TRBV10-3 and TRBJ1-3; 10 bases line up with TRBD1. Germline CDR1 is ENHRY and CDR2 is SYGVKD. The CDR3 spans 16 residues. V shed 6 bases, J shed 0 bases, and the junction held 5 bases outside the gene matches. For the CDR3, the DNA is TGTGCCATCAGAGGGACAGGGGTTAGCTCTGGAAACACCATATATTTT. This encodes CAIRGTGVSSGNTIYF.

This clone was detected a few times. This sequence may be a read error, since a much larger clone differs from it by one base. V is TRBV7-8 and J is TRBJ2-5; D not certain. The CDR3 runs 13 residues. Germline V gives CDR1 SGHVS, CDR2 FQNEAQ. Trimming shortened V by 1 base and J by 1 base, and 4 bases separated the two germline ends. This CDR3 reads CASSLGVQETQYF. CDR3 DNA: TGTGCCAGCAGCTTAGGAGTCCAAGAGACCCAGTACTTC.

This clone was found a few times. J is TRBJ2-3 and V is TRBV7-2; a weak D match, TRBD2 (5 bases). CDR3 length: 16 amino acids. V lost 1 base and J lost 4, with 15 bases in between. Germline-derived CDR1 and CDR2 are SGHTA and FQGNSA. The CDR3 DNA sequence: TGTGCCAGCAGCTTAGAGCCTAGTGCGGGTCCAGATACGCAGTATTTT. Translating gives CASSLEPSAGPDTQYF.

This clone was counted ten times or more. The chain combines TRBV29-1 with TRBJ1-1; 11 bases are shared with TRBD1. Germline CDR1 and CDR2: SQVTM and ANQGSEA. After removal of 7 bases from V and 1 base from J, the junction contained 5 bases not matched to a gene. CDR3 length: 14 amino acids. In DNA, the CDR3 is TGCAGCGCTGCGGACAGGGGGCGGAACACTGAAGCTTTCTTT. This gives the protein CSAADRGRNTEAFF.

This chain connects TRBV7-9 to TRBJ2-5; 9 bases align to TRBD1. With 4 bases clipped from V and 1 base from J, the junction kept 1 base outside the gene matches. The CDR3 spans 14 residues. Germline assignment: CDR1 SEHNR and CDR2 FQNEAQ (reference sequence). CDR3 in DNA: TGTGCCAGCAGCTCGACAGGGGGCCAAGAGACCCAGTACTTC. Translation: CASSSTGGQETQYF. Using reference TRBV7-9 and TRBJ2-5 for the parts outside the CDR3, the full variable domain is DTGVSQNPRHKITKRGQNVTFRCDPISEHNRLYWYRQTLGQGPEFLTYFQNEAQLEKSRLLSDRFSAERPKGSFSTLEIQRTEQGDSAMYLCASSSTGGQETQYFGPGTRLLVL.

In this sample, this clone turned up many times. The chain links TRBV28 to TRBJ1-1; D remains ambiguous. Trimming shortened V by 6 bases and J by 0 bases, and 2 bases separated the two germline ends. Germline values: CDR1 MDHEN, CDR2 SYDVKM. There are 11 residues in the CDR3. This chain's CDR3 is CASRLNTEAFF. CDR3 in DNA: TGTGCCAGCAGGCTGAACACTGAAGCTTTCTTT.

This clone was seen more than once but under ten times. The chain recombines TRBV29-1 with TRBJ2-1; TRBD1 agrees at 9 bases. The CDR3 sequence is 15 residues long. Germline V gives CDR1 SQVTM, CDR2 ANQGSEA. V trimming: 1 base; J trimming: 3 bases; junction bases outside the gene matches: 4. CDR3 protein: CSVEGRQGDYNEQFF. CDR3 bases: TGCAGCGTTGAAGGGCGACAGGGGGACTACAATGAGCAGTTCTTC.

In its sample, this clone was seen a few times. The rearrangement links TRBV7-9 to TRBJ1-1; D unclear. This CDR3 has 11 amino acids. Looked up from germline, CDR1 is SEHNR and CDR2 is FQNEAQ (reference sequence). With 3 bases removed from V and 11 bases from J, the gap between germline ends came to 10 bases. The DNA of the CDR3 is TGTGCCAGCAGCTTGGTGTCGGCCGCTTTCTTT. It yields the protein CASSLVSAAFF.

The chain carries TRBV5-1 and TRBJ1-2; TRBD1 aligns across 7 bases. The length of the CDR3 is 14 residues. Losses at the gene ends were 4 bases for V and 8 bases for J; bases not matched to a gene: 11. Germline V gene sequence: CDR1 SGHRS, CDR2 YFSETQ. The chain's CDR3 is CASSVTGTADGYTF. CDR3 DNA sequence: TGCGCCAGCAGCGTAACCGGGACAGCGGACGGCTACACCTTC.

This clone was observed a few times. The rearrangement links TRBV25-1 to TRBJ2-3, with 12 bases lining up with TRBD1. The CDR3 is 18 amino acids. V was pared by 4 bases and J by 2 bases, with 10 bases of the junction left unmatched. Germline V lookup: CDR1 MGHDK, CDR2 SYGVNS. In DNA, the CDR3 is TGTGCCAGCAGTGTGGGCCCCCGGGACAGGGGGCCCACAGATACGCAGTATTTT. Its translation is CASSVGPRDRGPTDTQYF.

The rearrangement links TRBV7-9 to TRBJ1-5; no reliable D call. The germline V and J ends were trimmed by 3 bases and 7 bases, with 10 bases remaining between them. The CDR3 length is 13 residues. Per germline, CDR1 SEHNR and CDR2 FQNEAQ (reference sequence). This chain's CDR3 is CASSLGSEQPQHF. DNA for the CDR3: TGTGCCAGCAGCTTGGGGTCGGAACAGCCCCAGCATTTT.

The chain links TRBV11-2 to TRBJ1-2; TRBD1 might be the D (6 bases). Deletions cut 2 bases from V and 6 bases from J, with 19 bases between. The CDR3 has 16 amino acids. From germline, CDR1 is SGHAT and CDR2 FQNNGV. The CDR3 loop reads CASSLRAEDSTHGYTF. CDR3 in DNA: TGTGCCAGCAGCTTAAGGGCCGAGGACAGCACTCATGGCTACACCTTC.

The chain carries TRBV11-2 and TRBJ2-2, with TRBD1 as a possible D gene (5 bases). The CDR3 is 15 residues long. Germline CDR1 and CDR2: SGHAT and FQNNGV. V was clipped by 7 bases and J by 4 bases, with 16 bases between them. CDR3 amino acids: CASNPATGGTGELFF. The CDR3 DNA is TGTGCCAGCAACCCAGCCACAGGCGGCACCGGGGAGCTGTTTTTT.

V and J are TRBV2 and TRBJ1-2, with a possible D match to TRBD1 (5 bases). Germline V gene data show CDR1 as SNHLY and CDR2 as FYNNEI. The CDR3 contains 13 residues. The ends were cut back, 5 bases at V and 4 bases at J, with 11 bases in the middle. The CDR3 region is CASSRDVGYGYTF. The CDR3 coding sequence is TGTGCCAGCAGTCGGGACGTGGGCTATGGCTACACCTTC.

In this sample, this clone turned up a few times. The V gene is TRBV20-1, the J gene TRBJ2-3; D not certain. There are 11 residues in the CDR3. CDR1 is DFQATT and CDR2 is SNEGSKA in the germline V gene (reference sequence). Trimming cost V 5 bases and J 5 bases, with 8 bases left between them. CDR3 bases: TGCAGTGCTGCCGACGAAGATACGCAGTATTTT. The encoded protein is CSAADEDTQYF.

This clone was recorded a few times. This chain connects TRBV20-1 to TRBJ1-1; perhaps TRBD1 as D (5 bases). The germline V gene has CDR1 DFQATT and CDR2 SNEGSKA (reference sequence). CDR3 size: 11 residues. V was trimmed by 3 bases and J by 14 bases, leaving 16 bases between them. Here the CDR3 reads CSASAGDRKFF. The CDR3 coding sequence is TGCAGTGCTAGCGCCGGGGACCGCAAATTCTTT.